This T cell receptor (beta chain) was identified in a study of T cell clonotyping in hematopoietic cell transplantation. About this clone: The antigen remains unidentified.

The repertoire was sequenced with immunoSEQ multiplex PCR; TCRdb's copy has only in-frame clones and lacks some. The data show 25,000 to 30,000 clones, with 75% to 85% seen just once and roughly 24% held by the top ten. General study results and limits: Without cell sorting, CD4 versus CD8 contributions remain unresolved. Pathologically expanded recipient clonotypes increased progressively from day 30 to day 180 as diversity fell.

Documented time point: recipient sample about 28 days before transplant, after cytoreduction. This sequence originates from a woman aged 60 to 75 with acute myeloid leukemia. Some clones in this sample may be carry-over from other donors' samples. The starting material was peripheral blood mononuclear cells, obtained before stem cell transplant.

CDR3 sequence reads: CASSQDSGLAGGWNTGELFF. CDR3 coding DNA: TGCGCCAGCAGCCAAGATTCCGGGCTAGCGGGAGGCTGGAACACCGGGGAGCTGTTTTTT. The chain joins TRBV4-1 to TRBJ2-2; 11 bases agree with TRBD2. CDR1 MGHRA and CDR2 YSYEKL come from the germline V gene. The CDR3 runs 20 residues. The V segment lost 0 bases and the J segment 1 base; nucleotides outside the gene matches: 10.